This TCR beta chain was retrieved from a study of cytomegalovirus exposure and HLA in healthy donors. Study conclusions and caveats: Later, an analysis showed that TCR beta chains associated with HLA were more clonally expanded than others that were equally common. Reports described diagnosis of cytomegalovirus status by the classifier as highly specific and sensitive.

Trimming stripped 4 bases from V and 4 bases from J, with 4 bases between. This CDR3 spans 11 amino acids. Germline-derived CDR1 and CDR2 are MNHEY and SVGAGI. About this clone itself: No antigen is known for it.

The PCR contained 60 Vbeta and 13 Jbeta primers. Libraries were prepared by immunoSEQ multiplex PCR; TCRdb keeps only in-frame clonotypes and omits some of them. The sample carries some 96,000 clones, roughly 80% recorded once. The TCR originated in a man aged 40-49 years in good health and CMV-seropositive. Sequenced material: PBMCs. The chain combines TRBV6-5 with TRBJ1-2; D is undetermined. In nucleotides, the CDR3 is TGTGCCAGCAGTTCCAGCTATGGCTACACCTTC. Encoded protein: CASSSSYGYTF.